The source of this T cell receptor beta chain is a study of graft-versus-host responses after intestinal transplantation. Clones were sequenced by immunoSEQ multiplex PCR, and TCRdb holds only the in-frame ones, with some missing. The sample lists some 100,000 clones; 92% were seen once. Trimming removed 2 bases from V and 3 bases from J, with 13 bases in between. This CDR3 comprises 15 residues. Germline CDR1 is SNHLY and CDR2 is FYNNEI. As concerns this clone: Its antigen remains unknown.

The sample in question was unstimulated CD8+ T cells sorted from spleen or lymph node cells, obtained before transplant. This chain connects TRBV2 to TRBJ1-1; a weak D match, TRBD1 (5 bases). This clonotype originated in a human donor who was the organ donor for an intestinal transplant. CDR3 in amino acids: CASSERQGGDTEAFF. CDR3 in DNA: TGTGCCAGCAGTGAAAGGCAGGGCGGGGACACTGAAGCTTTCTTT.